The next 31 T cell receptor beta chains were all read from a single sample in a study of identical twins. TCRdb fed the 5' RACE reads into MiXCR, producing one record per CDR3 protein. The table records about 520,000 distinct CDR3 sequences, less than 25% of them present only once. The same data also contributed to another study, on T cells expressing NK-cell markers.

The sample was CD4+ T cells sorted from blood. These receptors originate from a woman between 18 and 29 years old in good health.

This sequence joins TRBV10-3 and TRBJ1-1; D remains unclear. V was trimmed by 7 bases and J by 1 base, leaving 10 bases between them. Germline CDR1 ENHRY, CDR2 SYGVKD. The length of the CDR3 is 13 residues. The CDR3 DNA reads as TGTGCCATCAAGGTACAGACGAACACTGAAGCTTTCTTT. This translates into CAIKVQTNTEAFF.

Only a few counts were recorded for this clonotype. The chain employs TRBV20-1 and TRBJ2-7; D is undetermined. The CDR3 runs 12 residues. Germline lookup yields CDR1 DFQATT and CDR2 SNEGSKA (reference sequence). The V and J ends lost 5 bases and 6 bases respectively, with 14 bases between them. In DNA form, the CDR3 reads TGCAGTGCTCTAGGGAAGGACGGCGAGCAGTACTTC. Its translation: CSALGKDGEQYF.

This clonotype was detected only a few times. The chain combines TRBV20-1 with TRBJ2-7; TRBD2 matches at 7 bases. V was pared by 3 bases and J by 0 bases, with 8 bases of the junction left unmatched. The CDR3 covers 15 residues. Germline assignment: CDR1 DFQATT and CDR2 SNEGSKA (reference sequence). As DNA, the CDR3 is TGCAGTGCTAGTGCATCCGGGACTAACTCCTACGAGCAGTACTTC. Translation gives CSASASGTNSYEQYF.

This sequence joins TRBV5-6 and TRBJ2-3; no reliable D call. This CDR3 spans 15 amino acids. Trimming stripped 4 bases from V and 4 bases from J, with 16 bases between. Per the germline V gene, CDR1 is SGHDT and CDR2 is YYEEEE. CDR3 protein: CASSDAFGRADTQYF. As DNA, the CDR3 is TGTGCCAGCAGCGATGCCTTCGGGCGCGCAGATACGCAGTATTTT.

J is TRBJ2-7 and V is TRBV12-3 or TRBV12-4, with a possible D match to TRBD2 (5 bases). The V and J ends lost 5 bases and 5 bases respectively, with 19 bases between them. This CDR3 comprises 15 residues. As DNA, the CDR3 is TGTGCCAGCAGTCCGAAAGGAGCGGTTGATCACGAGCAGTACTTC. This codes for CASSPKGAVDHEQYF.

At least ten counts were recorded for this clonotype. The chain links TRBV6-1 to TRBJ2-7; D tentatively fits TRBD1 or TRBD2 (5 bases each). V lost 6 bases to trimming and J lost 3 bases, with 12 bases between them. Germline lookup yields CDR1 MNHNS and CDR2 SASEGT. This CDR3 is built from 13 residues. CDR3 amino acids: CASSRDADYEQYF. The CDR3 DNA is TGTGCCAGCAGCCGGGACGCAGACTACGAGCAGTACTTC.

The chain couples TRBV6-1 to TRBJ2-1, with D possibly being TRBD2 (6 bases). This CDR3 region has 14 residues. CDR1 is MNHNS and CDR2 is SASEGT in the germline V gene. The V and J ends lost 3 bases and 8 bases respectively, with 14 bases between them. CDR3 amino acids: CASSDALEGHEQFF. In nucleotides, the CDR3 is TGTGCCAGCAGTGACGCCCTGGAGGGCCATGAGCAGTTCTTC.

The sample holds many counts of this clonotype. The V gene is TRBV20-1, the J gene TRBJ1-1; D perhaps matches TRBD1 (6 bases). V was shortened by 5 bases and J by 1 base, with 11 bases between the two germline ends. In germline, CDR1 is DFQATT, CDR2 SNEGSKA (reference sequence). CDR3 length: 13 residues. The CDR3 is CSARTVTNTEAFF. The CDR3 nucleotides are TGCAGTGCTCGGACAGTGACGAACACTGAAGCTTTCTTT.

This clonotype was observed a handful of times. This CDR3 reads CASSSRGDRTRNEQFF. CDR3 nucleotides: TGCGCCAGCAGTTCCAGGGGAGATCGCACGCGGAATGAGCAGTTCTTC. This chain joins TRBV5-1 and TRBJ2-1; D perhaps matches TRBD1 (6 bases). Germline CDR1 is SGHRS and CDR2 is YFSETQ. The CDR3 is made up of 16 amino acids. V lost 5 bases, J lost 7 bases, and 22 bases lay in between.

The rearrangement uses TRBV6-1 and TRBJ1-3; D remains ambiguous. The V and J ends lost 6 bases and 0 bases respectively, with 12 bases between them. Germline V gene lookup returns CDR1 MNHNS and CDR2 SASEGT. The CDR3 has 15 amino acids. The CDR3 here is CASSSHLDSGNTIYF. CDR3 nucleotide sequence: TGTGCCAGCAGCTCTCACTTGGACTCTGGAAACACCATATATTTT.

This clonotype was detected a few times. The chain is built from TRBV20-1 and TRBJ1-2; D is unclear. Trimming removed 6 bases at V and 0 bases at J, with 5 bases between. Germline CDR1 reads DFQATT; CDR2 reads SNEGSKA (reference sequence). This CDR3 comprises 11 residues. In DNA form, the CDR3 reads TGCAGTGCGGTCCCTAACTATGGCTACACCTTC. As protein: CSAVPNYGYTF.

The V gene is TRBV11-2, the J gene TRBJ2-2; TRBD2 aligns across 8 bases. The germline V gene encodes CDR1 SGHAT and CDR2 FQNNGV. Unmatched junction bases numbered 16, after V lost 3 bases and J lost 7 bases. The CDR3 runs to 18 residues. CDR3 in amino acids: CASSLSHSSGRSVGELFF. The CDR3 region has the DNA TGTGCCAGCAGCTTGTCTCATTCCAGCGGGAGAAGTGTCGGGGAGCTGTTTTTT.

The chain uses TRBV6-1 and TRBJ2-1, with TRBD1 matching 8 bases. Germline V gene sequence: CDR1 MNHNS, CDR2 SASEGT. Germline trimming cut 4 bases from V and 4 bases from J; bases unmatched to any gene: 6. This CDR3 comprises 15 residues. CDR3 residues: CASSGRTGQYNEQFF. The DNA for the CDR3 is TGTGCCAGCAGTGGACGGACAGGGCAATACAATGAGCAGTTCTTC.

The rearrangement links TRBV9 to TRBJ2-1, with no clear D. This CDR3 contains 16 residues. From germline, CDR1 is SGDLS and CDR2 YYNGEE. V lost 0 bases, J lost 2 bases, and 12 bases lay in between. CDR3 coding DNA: TGTGCCAGCAGCGTAGTTGGAAGCCAGGCCTACAATGAGCAGTTCTTC. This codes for CASSVVGSQAYNEQFF. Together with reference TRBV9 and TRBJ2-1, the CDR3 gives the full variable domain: DSGVTQTPKHLITATGQRVTLRCSPRSGDLSVYWYQQSLDQGLQFLIQYYNGEERAKGNILERFSAQQFPDLHSELNLSSLELGDSALYFCASSVVGSQAYNEQFFGPGTRLTVL.

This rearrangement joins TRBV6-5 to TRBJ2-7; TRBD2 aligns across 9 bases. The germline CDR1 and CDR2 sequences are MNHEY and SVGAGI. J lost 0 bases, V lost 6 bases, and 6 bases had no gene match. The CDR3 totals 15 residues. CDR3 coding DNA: TGTGCCAGCAGCTATAGCGGGGGTAACTCCTACGAGCAGTACTTC. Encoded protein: CASSYSGGNSYEQYF.

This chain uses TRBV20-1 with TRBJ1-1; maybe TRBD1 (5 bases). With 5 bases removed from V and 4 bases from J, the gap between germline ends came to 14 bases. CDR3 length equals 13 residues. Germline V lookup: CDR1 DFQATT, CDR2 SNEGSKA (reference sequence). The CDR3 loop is CSALRDDGTEAFF. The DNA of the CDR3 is TGCAGTGCTTTAAGGGACGATGGCACTGAAGCTTTCTTT.

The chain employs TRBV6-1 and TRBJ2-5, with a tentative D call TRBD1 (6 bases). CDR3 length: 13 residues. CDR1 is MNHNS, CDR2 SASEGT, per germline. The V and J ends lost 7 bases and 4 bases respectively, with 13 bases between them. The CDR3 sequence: CASTPRGGETQYF. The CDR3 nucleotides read TGTGCCAGCACCCCCCGAGGGGGAGAGACCCAGTACTTC.

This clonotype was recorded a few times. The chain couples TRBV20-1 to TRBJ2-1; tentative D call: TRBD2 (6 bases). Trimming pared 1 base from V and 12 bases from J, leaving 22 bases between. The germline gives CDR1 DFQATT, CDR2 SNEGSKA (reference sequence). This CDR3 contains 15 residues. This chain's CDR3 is CSARVGSDPGIGQFF. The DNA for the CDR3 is TGCAGTGCTAGAGTCGGGAGCGACCCCGGAATTGGGCAGTTCTTC.

CDR3 sequence reads: CASTKTGTGWDEQFF. CDR3 DNA sequence: TGTGCCAGCACTAAAACTGGGACAGGGTGGGATGAGCAGTTCTTC. The chain has TRBV6-1 and TRBJ2-1; 9 bases are a match to TRBD1. V lost 7 bases and J lost 8; bases outside the gene matches: 12. This CDR3 is built from 15 residues. CDR1 is MNHNS and CDR2 is SASEGT in the germline V gene.

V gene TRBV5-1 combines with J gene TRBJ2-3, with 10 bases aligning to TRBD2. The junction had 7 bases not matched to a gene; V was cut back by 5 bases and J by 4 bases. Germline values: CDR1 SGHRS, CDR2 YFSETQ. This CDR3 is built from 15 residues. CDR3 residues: CASRLLAGPSDTQYF. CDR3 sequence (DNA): TGCGCCAGCAGATTACTAGCGGGGCCATCAGATACGCAGTATTTT.

CDR3 region: CASSNRGGFQETQYF. CDR3 DNA sequence: TGTGCCAGCAGTAACAGGGGGGGATTTCAAGAGACCCAGTACTTC. V usage is TRBV6-5 and J usage is TRBJ2-5, with D possibly matching TRBD1 (8 bases). V was trimmed by 5 bases and J by 2 bases, leaving 15 bases between them. The germline V gene has CDR1 MNHEY and CDR2 SVGAGI. CDR3 length equals 15 residues.

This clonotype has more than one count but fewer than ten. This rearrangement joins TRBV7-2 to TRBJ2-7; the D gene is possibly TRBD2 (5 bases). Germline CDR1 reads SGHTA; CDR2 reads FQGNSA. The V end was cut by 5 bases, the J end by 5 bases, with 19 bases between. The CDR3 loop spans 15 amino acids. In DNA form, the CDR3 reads TGTGCCAGCAGCCCCCGGAGCGCGGGTTACAACGAGCAGTACTTC. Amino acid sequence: CASSPRSAGYNEQYF.

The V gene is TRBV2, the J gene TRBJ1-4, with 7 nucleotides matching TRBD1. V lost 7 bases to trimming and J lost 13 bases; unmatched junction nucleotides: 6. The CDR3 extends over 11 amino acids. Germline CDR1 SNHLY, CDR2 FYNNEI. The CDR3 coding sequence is TGTGCCAGCACCTCCTGGACAGGACTGTTTTTT. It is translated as CASTSWTGLFF.

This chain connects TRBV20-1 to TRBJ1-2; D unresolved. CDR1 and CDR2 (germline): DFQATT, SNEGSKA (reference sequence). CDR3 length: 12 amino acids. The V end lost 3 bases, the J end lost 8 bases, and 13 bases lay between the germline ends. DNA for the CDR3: TGCAGTGCTAGGGACCTCCCGGGCGGCTACACCTTC. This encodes CSARDLPGGYTF.

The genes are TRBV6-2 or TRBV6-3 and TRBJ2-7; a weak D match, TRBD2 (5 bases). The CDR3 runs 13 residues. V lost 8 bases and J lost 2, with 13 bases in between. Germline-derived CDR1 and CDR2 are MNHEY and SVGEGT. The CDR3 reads CASGGGPPYEQYF. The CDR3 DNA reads TGTGCCAGCGGAGGAGGACCACCCTACGAGCAGTACTTC.

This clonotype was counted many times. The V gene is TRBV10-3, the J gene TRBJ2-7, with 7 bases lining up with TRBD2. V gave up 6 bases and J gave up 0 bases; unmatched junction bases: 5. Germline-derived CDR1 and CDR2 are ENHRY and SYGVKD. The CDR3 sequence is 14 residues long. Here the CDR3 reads CAIRPSGSSYEQYF. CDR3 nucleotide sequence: TGTGCCATCAGACCTAGCGGTTCCTCCTACGAGCAGTACTTC.

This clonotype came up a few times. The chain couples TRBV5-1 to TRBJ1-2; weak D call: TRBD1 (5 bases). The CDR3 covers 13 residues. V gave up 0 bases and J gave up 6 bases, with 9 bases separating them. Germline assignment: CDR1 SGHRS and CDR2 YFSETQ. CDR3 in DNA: TGCGCCAGCAGCTTGGCGCAGGGTGATGGCTACACCTTC. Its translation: CASSLAQGDGYTF.

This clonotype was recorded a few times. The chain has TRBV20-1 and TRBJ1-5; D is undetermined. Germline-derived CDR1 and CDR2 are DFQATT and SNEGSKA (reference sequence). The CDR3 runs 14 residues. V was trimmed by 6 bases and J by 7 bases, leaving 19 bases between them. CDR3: CSATGGSALQPQHF. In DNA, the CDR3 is TGCAGTGCCACCGGAGGGAGCGCCTTACAGCCCCAGCATTTT.

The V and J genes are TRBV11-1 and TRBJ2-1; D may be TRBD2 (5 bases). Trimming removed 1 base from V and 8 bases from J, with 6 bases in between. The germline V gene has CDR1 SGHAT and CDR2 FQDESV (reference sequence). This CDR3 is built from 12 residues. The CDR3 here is CASSLERDEQFF. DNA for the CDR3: TGTGCCAGCAGCTTAGAGAGGGATGAGCAGTTCTTC.

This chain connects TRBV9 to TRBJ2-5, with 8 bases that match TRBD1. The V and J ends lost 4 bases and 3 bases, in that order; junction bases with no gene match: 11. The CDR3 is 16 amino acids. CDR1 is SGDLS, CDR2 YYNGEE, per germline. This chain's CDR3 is CASSFPTGVGKETQYF. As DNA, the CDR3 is TGTGCCAGCAGCTTCCCGACAGGGGTGGGGAAAGAGACCCAGTACTTC.

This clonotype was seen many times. In DNA form, the CDR3 reads TGCAGCGTTTCCGACCTGGGTCAGCCCCAGCATTTT. The encoded protein is CSVSDLGQPQHF. J is TRBJ1-5 and V is TRBV29-1; the D is unclear. Germline V lookup: CDR1 SQVTM, CDR2 ANQGSEA. The V gene lost 5 bases and the J gene lost 6 bases, with 11 bases spanning the gap. This CDR3 has 12 residues.